The 12 T cell receptor beta chains below come from one sample, sequenced in a study of post-analysis software for immune sequencing data. General study results and limits: Controls had lower frequencies than patients of about 5 TRBV segments, which included TRBV5-6, TRBV5-1 and TRBV20-1.

Prepared libraries of TCR beta cDNA carried unique molecular identifiers. TCRdb itself ran the PCR reads through MiXCR, one entry per CDR3 protein. The sample contains some 260,000 distinct CDR3 sequences, 36% of which appear only once. These receptors have no known antigen. Sequenced input: blood. All receptors come from a girl aged 10 to 17 with multiple sclerosis.

The sample holds many counts of this clonotype. This chain links TRBV12-3 or TRBV12-4 with TRBJ2-5; D is possibly TRBD1 or TRBD2 (5 bases each). Trimming stripped 6 bases from V and 1 base from J, with 9 bases between. This CDR3 has 13 amino acids. The CDR3 region is CASSSGRQETQYF. CDR3 nucleotides: TGTGCCAGCAGCTCGGGACGCCAAGAGACCCAGTACTTC.

The CDR3 reads CASSLSGTGISGANVLTF. The CDR3 DNA reads TGCGCCAGCAGCTTGTCCGGGACAGGGATATCCGGGGCCAACGTCCTGACTTTC. The chain employs TRBV5-1 and TRBJ2-6, with 9 bases lining up with TRBD1. Germline CDR1 is SGHRS and CDR2 is YFSETQ. V shed 1 base, J shed 4 bases, and the junction held 9 bases outside the gene matches. The length of the CDR3 is 18 residues.

Many counts were recorded for this clonotype. V and J are TRBV28 and TRBJ2-1, with TRBD1 identical over 10 bases. The length of the CDR3 is 14 residues. CDR1 is MDHEN and CDR2 is SYDVKM in the germline V gene. V lost 8 bases to trimming and J lost 5 bases; unmatched junction nucleotides: 6. The CDR3 region is CASGAGQGNNEQFF. CDR3 in DNA: TGTGCCAGCGGCGCGGGACAGGGGAACAATGAGCAGTTCTTC.

V gene TRBV5-1 combines with J gene TRBJ2-2, with 8 bases that match TRBD1. Germline lookup yields CDR1 SGHRS and CDR2 YFSETQ. This CDR3 comprises 16 residues. The V gene end was trimmed by 5 bases and the J gene end by 4 bases; junction bases not matched to a gene: 10. CDR3 region: CASSQMTGAGTGELFF. For the CDR3, the DNA is TGCGCCAGCAGTCAGATGACAGGGGCCGGCACCGGGGAGCTGTTTTTT.

There are a few counts of this clonotype. CDR3 region: CASSLEGTLAMELFF. CDR3 bases: TGTGCCAGCAGCTTAGAGGGGACCTTGGCAATGGAGCTGTTTTTT. The J gene is TRBJ2-2, the V gene TRBV11-2, with D possibly called TRBD1 or TRBD2 (5 bases each). This CDR3 has 15 residues. The V and J ends lost 0 bases and 10 bases respectively, with 15 bases between them. Germline CDR1 SGHAT, CDR2 FQNNGV.

This rearrangement joins TRBV4-3 to TRBJ2-3; 8 positions agree with TRBD2. V was clipped by 0 bases and J by 0 bases; unmatched bases: 2. The CDR3 has 16 amino acids. Germline CDR1 is LGHNA and CDR2 is YSLEER. The chain's CDR3 is CASSQDSSGSTDTQYF. CDR3 bases: TGCGCCAGCAGCCAAGATTCTAGCGGGAGCACAGATACGCAGTATTTT.

This clonotype was found a few times. This chain joins TRBV7-9 and TRBJ2-2; the D is unclear. The CDR3 totals 12 residues. Germline V CDR1 and CDR2: SEHNR, FQNEAQ (reference sequence). Trimming pared 7 bases from V and 8 bases from J, leaving 11 bases between. The CDR3 loop is CASIWARGELFF. CDR3 DNA: TGTGCCAGCATATGGGCCCGAGGGGAGCTGTTTTTT.

This clonotype was seen ten or more times. The chain joins TRBV2 to TRBJ2-3, with 8 bases lining up with TRBD1. This CDR3 has 15 residues. Germline V gene lookup returns CDR1 SNHLY and CDR2 FYNNEI. V gave up 7 bases and J gave up 1 base; unmatched junction bases: 7. CDR3 amino acids: CASTKGTGGTDTQYF. CDR3 nucleotide sequence: TGTGCCAGCACCAAAGGGACAGGTGGCACAGATACGCAGTATTTT.

Concerning this clonotype: One end of the junction fails to match germline, which may point to a read error. The V and J genes are TRBV7-7 and TRBJ2-7; 7 nucleotides line up with TRBD1. This CDR3 comprises 12 residues. Germline V gene sequence: CDR1 SSHAT, CDR2 FNYEAQ (reference sequence). Written as DNA, the CDR3 is TGTGCTAGCAGCTTAGACAGGGACGAGCAGTACTTC. Translating gives CASSLDRDEQYF. Drawing the rest from reference TRBV7-7 and TRBJ2-7, the complete variable domain is GAGVSQSPRYKVTKRGQDVTLRCDPISSHATLYWYQQALGQGPEFLTYFNYEAQPDKSGLPSDRFSAERPEGSISTLTIQRTEQRDSAMYRCASSLDRDEQYFGPGTRLTVT.

The chain employs TRBV9 and TRBJ2-1; 7 nucleotides agree with TRBD2. CDR1 is SGDLS, CDR2 YYNGEE, per germline. CDR3 length: 19 residues. The trim removed 4 bases at V and 0 bases at J, leaving 16 bases unmatched. CDR3 coding DNA: TGTGCCAGCAGCCCTCGGACGGGCGGGGGTCGGAGCTCCTACAATGAGCAGTTCTTC. Its protein product is CASSPRTGGGRSSYNEQFF.

CDR3 nucleotide sequence: TGTGCCAGCTCACCGGTACAGCGCCTACAAGAGACCCAGTACTTC. Protein sequence: CASSPVQRLQETQYF. The rearrangement links TRBV18 to TRBJ2-5; D ambiguous. Trimming pared 3 bases from V and 2 bases from J, leaving 13 bases between. The germline V gene has CDR1 KGHSH and CDR2 LQKENI. CDR3 size: 15 residues. The full variable domain, with the rest looked up from reference TRBV18 and TRBJ2-5, is NAGVMQNPRHLVRRRGQEARLRCSPMKGHSHVYWYRQLPEEGLKFMVYLQKENIIDESGMPKERFSAEFPKEGPSILRIQQVVRGDSAAYFCASSPVQRLQETQYFGPGTRLLVL.

The V gene is TRBV29-1, the J gene TRBJ2-1, with 7 bases matching TRBD2. Germline V gene sequence: CDR1 SQVTM, CDR2 ANQGSEA. Trimming removed 4 bases from V and 12 bases from J; junction bases left unmatched: 18. This CDR3 spans 15 amino acids. The CDR3: CSVVDRAGVSHGQFF. The CDR3 DNA reads as TGCAGCGTTGTTGATCGCGCGGGAGTTAGCCATGGGCAGTTCTTC.